These 2 T cell receptor beta chains were all obtained from the same sample, sequenced in a study of T cells expressing NK-cell markers. TCRdb processed the 5' RACE reads again and assigns one entry to each CDR3 protein, with no DNA. Here the sample table reports some 120,000 distinct CDR3 sequences. Sequenced sample: blood T cells: a sorted CD56 or NKG2C T cell subset, CD4+ or CD8+ T cells, or bulk PBMC T cells (not recorded which). Source of these receptors: a woman aged 18 to 75 in good health.

V is TRBV29-1 and J is TRBJ2-1. The CDR3 contains 14 residues. Germline V CDR1 and CDR2: SQVTM, ANQGSEA. The CDR3 is CSLEERVSYNEQFF.

The chain is built from TRBV7-8 and TRBJ1-4; checking the TCRdb D call of TRBD1 is not possible without DNA. CDR1 and CDR2 from the germline V gene are SGHVS and FQNEAQ. The CDR3 has 15 amino acids. CDR3 residues: CASSKRDGSNEKLFF.